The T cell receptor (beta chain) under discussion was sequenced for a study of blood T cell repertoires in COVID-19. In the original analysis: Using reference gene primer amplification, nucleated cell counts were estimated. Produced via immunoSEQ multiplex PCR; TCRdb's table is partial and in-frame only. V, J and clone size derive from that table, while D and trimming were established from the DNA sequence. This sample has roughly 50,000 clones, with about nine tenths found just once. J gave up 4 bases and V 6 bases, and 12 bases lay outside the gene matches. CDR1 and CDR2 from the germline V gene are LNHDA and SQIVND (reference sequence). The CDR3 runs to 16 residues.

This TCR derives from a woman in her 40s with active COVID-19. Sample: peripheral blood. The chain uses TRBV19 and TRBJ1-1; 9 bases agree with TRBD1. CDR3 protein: CASRTKTGGAGTEAFF. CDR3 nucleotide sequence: TGTGCCAGTAGAACTAAAACAGGGGGCGCGGGCACTGAAGCTTTCTTT.